Given below is one T cell receptor beta chain in context. This sample was taken from a study of T cells after yellow fever vaccination. MiXCR, run by TCRdb on the 5' RACE reads, gives a single entry per CDR3 protein. The table has 450,000 to 600,000 distinct CDR3 sequences, about 14% seen once. The sequence came from a man younger than 40 who received the YFV17D yellow fever vaccine. Sequencing used PBMCs, obtained on the day of the yellow fever booster vaccination.

CDR3 coding DNA: TGTGCCAGCAGCTATGGAGGTGGCTACTCCCACCCGGAGCTGTTTTTT. This encodes CASSYGGGYSHPELFF. The genes are TRBV7-8 and TRBJ2-2, with D possibly TRBD2 on 5 matching bases. Trimming cost V 4 bases and J 10 bases, with 22 bases left between them. Germline V CDR1 and CDR2: SGHVS, FQNEAQ. There are 16 residues in the CDR3.